The next 10 T cell receptor beta chains were all read from a single sample in a study of blood T cell repertoires in COVID-19. Only in-frame clones appear in the TCRdb table, and some are missing; sequencing was by immunoSEQ multiplex PCR. The data hold around 310,000 clones, with nearly 90% observed a single time. Material for sequencing was peripheral blood. The receptors were gathered from a woman aged 40 to 50 with COVID-19, enrolled during active disease.

V and J are TRBV20-1 and TRBJ1-1; 8 bases are shared with TRBD1. The CDR3 loop spans 11 amino acids. With 7 bases clipped from V and 11 bases from J, the junction kept 9 bases outside the gene matches. Per germline, CDR1 DFQATT and CDR2 SNEGSKA (reference sequence). The CDR3 sequence is CSGKDRAFAFF. In DNA, the CDR3 is TGCAGTGGCAAGGACAGGGCTTTTGCTTTCTTT.

In regard to this clone: The junction departs from the called germline gene at one end, perhaps through a read error. This rearrangement joins TRBV7-2 to TRBJ1-5; D is ambiguous. The CDR3 totals 12 residues. Germline V gene sequence: CDR1 SGHTA, CDR2 FQGNSA. CDR3 DNA: TGTGCCAGCAGATTAGACGGCGGGGCCCAGCATTTT. Residues: CASRLDGGAQHF.

This clone was seen only a few times. This chain connects TRBV6-1 to TRBJ1-5; 10 bases are a match to TRBD1. The junction had 7 bases not matched to a gene; V was cut back by 4 bases and J by 4 bases. CDR1 and CDR2 (germline): MNHNS, SASEGT. The length of the CDR3 is 16 residues. CDR3 sequence: CASSARDRGLNQPQHF. The CDR3 nucleotides read TGTGCCAGCAGTGCACGGGACAGGGGTTTGAATCAGCCCCAGCATTTT.

This clone appeared once. The V and J genes are TRBV5-1 and TRBJ1-2; a possible D gene is TRBD1 (5 bases). V dropped 4 bases and J dropped 6 bases, with 10 bases sitting between them. The length of the CDR3 is 12 residues. The germline V gene has CDR1 SGHRS and CDR2 YFSETQ. This CDR3 reads CASSHGQDGYTF. The CDR3 DNA is TGCGCCAGCAGCCACGGACAAGATGGCTACACCTTC. Using reference TRBV5-1 and TRBJ1-2 for the parts outside the CDR3, the full variable domain is KAGVTQTPRYLIKTRGQQVTLSCSPISGHRSVSWYQQTPGQGLQFLFEYFSETQRNKGNFPGRFSGRQFSNSRSEMNVSTLELGDSALYLCASSHGQDGYTFGSGTRLTVV.

The V call is TRBV7-3, the J call TRBJ1-1; 8 nucleotides match TRBD1. Germline values: CDR1 SGHTA, CDR2 FQGTGA. With 4 bases clipped from V and 5 bases from J, the junction kept 9 bases outside the gene matches. The length of the CDR3 is 15 residues. CDR3 amino acids: CASSSTGARSTEAFF. The CDR3 nucleotides are TGTGCCAGCAGCTCGACAGGGGCTAGAAGTACTGAAGCTTTCTTT.

The V and J genes are TRBV7-9 and TRBJ2-1; 11 nucleotides match TRBD2. The CDR3 length is 15 residues. The V gene's germline CDR1 is SEHNR and CDR2 FQNEAQ (reference sequence). V was clipped by 5 bases and J by 8 bases; unmatched bases: 8. Here the CDR3 DNA reads TGTGCCAGCAGCACTATAGCGGGAGGGCCCTATGAGCAGTTCTTC. This sequence encodes CASSTIAGGPYEQFF.

The chain couples TRBV19 to TRBJ1-1; 10 positions agree with TRBD1. From germline, CDR1 is LNHDA and CDR2 SQIVND (reference sequence). The CDR3 is made up of 12 amino acids. Unmatched junction bases numbered 7, after V lost 7 bases and J lost 11 bases. This CDR3 is CASNPGQGLAFF. The CDR3 nucleotides read TGTGCCAGTAATCCGGGACAGGGGTTGGCTTTCTTT.

The V call is TRBV2, the J call TRBJ1-5; maybe TRBD1 (5 bases). The V gene's germline CDR1 is SNHLY and CDR2 FYNNEI. This CDR3 contains 15 residues. V lost 1 base, J lost 11 bases, and 18 bases lay in between. The CDR3 is CASSEGGGRVVAQHF. In DNA form, the CDR3 reads TGTGCCAGCAGTGAAGGGGGAGGCAGGGTGGTGGCCCAGCATTTT. The complete variable domain, with remaining parts taken from reference TRBV2 and TRBJ1-5, reads EPEVTQTPSHQVTQMGQEVILRCVPISNHLYFYWYRQILGQKVEFLVSFYNNEISEKSEIFDDQFSVERPDGSNFTLKIRSTKLEDSAMYFCASSEGGGRVVAQHFGDGTRLSIL.

The J gene is TRBJ2-7, the V gene TRBV15; D perhaps matches TRBD2 (6 bases). V shed 0 bases and J shed 4 bases, with 13 bases lying between them. The germline CDR1 and CDR2 sequences are LNHNV and YYDKDF (reference sequence). The CDR3 has 15 amino acids. The CDR3 bases are TGTGCCACCAGCAGAGATGCAGGACGGGAGTACGAGCAGTACTTC. Translated, it gives CATSRDAGREYEQYF.

CDR3 region: CASQPDFSSYNEQFF. DNA of the CDR3: TGTGCCAGCCAACCTGACTTTAGCTCCTACAATGAGCAGTTCTTC. This chain uses TRBV27 with TRBJ2-1, with D uncertain. V was shortened by 8 bases and J by 0 bases, with 14 bases between the two germline ends. This CDR3 has 15 residues. Germline V lookup: CDR1 MNHEY, CDR2 SMNVEV (reference sequence).